Sequencing of this TCR beta chain was carried out in a study of CD8 T cells in Susac syndrome. Across the study: Blood was drawn from patients with Susac syndrome. At that point, they were therapy-naive, on corticosteroids, or on intravenous immunoglobulin alone.

Reverse transcription used roughly 0.45 to 1 ug RNA and random hexamers. Multiplex PCR with immunoSEQ amplified the TCR beta CDR3 across 54 Vbeta and 13 Jbeta. TCRdb used MiXCR to reprocess the immunoSEQ multiplex PCR reads, holding one entry per CDR3 protein. The sample consists of some 170,000 distinct CDR3 sequences, roughly 94% of them appearing once. Blood CD8+ and CD4+ T cells underwent high-throughput TCR beta sequencing. The germline CDR1 and CDR2 sequences are SQVTM and ANQGSEA. This CDR3 is 14 amino acids long. V lost 7 bases to trimming and J lost 7 bases; unmatched junction nucleotides: 7.

The receptor's source is a human donor with Susac syndrome. The sample taken for sequencing was CD4+ T cells from PBMCs. The gene calls are TRBV29-1 and TRBJ2-1; 13 bases match TRBD2. The CDR3 DNA reads as TGCAGCGCCAAAACTAGCGGGGGGGGAAATGAGCAGTTCTTC. Translation: CSAKTSGGGNEQFF.